This T cell receptor (beta chain) was retrieved from a study of human T cells and chemical hapten exposure (dated by TCRdb to the early 2020s). A note on the overall study: Libraries were pooled for sequencing, and per-sample TCR yields varied mainly because of small differences in library volumes within the pool. Peripheral blood TCR repertoire changes were tracked in vivo in alopecia patients during primary and secondary sensitization to the hapten diphenylcyclopropenone (DPC). Each blood RNA sample was used to sequence both TCR alpha and TCR beta chains. The full study reports these points: After repeated subsampling, changes were observed in the strength of the expansion versus patch-test correlation and in the threshold at which the correlation became significant. The number of TCRs above 1 in 1000 frequency did not change with DPC sensitization; there was no evidence of global repertoire structure alterations.

The germline V end is reduced by 2 bases and the J end by 6 bases; junction bases left unmatched: 7. The germline V gene specifies SGHDT as CDR1 and YYEEEE as CDR2. There are 15 amino acids in the CDR3, from cysteine to phenylalanine inclusive. The retained sequence is limited to the CDR3, 45 bases, with the frame set at the first base. Preparation of the library involved 5' RACE. The sequencing machine was an Illumina MiSeq. During library preparation, unique molecular identifiers were attached to individual cDNA molecules so that TCRs could be counted quantitatively and reproducibly. The authors' pipeline ran thus. Samples had a median of approximately 93,000 TCRs, with a range from 23,224 to 690,600. V, J and CDR3 annotation of the TCR reads was performed with the Decombinator software suite. To make PS versus PT1 abundance plots, every sample was subsampled to the same number of TCRs (28,000). TCRs were defined as expanded if absent before sensitization and observed at least eight times at the 2-week time point. TCRdb itself trimmed the public reads at Q25 with fastp, ran MiXCR and retained productive beta chains. Every CDR3 protein is listed once, alongside the most common genes and DNA of its rows. The V and J calls follow TCRdb's processing rather than the paper's. The sample table shows about 140,000 distinct CDR3 sequences, and 4.1% are seen once. Approximately 1.4% of the sample lies in the top ten.

Total RNA was isolated from unfractionated whole blood collected in Tempus Blood RNA tubes. As TCR sequencing controls, a few healthy volunteers were used, with blood taken at day 0, 2 weeks and 6 weeks. Many counts were recorded for this clonotype. The target of this receptor is not known. Per-nucleotide qualities are absent, and no much larger clonotype sits a single base away. Recombination joined TRBV5-6 with TRBJ2-3; TRBD1 fits 9 bases in the junction. This TCR came from a female donor in good health. The DNA reads as follows: TGTGCCAGCAGCTTCTGGGACAGGGTGTCCGATACGCAGTATTTT. This yields the protein CASSFWDRVSDTQYF.